This entry describes one T cell receptor (beta chain). Trimming took 6 bases from V and 0 from J; bases not matched to a gene: 3. The CDR3 runs to 15 residues. From germline, CDR1 is MNHEY and CDR2 SMNVEV (reference sequence). Assay: immunoSEQ multiplex PCR; the TCRdb copy retains only in-frame clones and omits some. The data contain under 2,000,000 clones, about 95% of them singletons. Terminally differentiated effector memory CD45RA+ cells were left out of the naive CD8 fraction, which was CD45RO-negative and positively selected for CCR7. The sample is drawn from a study of shared clonotypes between healthy human individuals.

The chain joins TRBV27 to TRBJ2-7, with 12 bases identical to TRBD2. The sequence was obtained from a man younger than 35 in good health. Material: naive CD8+ T cells sorted from blood. The CDR3 nucleotides read TGTGCCAGCAGCTGGACTAGCGGGAACTCCTACGAGCAGTACTTC. Translated: CASSWTSGNSYEQYF.